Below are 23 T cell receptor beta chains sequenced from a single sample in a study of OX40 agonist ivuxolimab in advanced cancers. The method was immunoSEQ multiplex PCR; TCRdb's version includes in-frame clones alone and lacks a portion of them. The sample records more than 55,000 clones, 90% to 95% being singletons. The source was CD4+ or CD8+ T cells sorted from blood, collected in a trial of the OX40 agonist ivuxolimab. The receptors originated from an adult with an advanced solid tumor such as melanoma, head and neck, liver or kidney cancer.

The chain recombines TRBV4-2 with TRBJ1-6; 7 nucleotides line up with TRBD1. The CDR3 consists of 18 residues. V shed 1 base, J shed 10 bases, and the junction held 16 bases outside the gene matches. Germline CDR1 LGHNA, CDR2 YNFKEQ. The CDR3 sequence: CASSQVLKMRQGQSPLHF. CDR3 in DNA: TGTGCCAGCAGCCAAGTGCTTAAAATGAGACAGGGACAATCACCCCTCCACTTT.

Here the CDR3 DNA reads TGTGCCAGCAGCCAAGCGACAGGGCCCTCCTACGAGCAGTACTTC. Translated, it gives CASSQATGPSYEQYF. V and J are TRBV14 and TRBJ2-7; 7 positions agree with TRBD1. This CDR3 region has 15 residues. Losses at the gene ends were 1 base for V and 0 bases for J; bases not matched to a gene: 3. Germline V gives CDR1 SGHDN, CDR2 FVKESK.

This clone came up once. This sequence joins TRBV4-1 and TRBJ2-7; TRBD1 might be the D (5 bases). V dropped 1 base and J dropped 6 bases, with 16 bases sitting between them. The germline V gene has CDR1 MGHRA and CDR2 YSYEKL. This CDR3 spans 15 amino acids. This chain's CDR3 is CASSQAGWGPGEQYF. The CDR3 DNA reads TGCGCCAGCAGCCAAGCAGGGTGGGGCCCTGGCGAGCAGTACTTC.

CDR3 DNA sequence: TGTGCCAGCAGCATTAAAAGCTCCTACGAGCAGTACTTC. It specifies CASSIKSSYEQYF. The V call is TRBV7-6, the J call TRBJ2-5, with D unresolved. The DNA end favors TRBJ2-7, so the J call may be wrong. The CDR3 is made up of 13 amino acids. Germline V gene data show CDR1 as SGHVS and CDR2 as FNYEAQ.

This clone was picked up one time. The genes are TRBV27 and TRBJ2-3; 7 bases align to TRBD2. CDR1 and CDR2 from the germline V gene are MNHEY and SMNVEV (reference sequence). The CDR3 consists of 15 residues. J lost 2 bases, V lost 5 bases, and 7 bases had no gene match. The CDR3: CASSGRESITDTQYF. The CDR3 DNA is TGTGCCAGCAGTGGGCGGGAGTCCATCACAGATACGCAGTATTTT.

The CDR3 bases are TGCGCCAGCAGTACCGCGGGGGGCCTTCAAGAGACCCAGTACTTC. Its translation is CASSTAGGLQETQYF. The rearrangement joins TRBV4-1 to TRBJ2-5, with TRBD2 matching 8 bases. Germline V gene sequence: CDR1 MGHRA, CDR2 YSYEKL. The CDR3 consists of 15 residues. V dropped 6 bases and J dropped 2; count of bases not matched to a gene: 8.

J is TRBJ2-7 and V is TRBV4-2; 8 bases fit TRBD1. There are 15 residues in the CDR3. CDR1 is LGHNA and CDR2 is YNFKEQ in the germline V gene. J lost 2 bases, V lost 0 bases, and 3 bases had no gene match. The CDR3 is CASSQDADRAYEQYF. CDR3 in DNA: TGTGCCAGCAGCCAAGATGCGGACAGGGCCTACGAGCAGTACTTC.

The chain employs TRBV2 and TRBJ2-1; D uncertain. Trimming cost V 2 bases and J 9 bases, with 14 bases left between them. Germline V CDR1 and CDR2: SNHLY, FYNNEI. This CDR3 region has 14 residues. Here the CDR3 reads CASSETPLLGEQFF. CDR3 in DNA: TGTGCCAGCAGTGAAACTCCCCTCCTGGGTGAGCAGTTCTTC.

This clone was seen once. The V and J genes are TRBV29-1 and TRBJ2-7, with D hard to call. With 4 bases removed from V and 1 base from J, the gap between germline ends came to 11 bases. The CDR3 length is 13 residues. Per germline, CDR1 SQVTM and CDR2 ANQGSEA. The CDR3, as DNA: TGCAGCGTTGCCAGGTTGGAATCCTACGAGCAGTACTTC. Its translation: CSVARLESYEQYF.

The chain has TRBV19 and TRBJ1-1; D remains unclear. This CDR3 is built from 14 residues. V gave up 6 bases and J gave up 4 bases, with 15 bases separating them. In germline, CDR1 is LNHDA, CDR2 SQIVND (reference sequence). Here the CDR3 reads CASSSWTGGTEAFF. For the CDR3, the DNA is TGTGCCAGTAGCTCTTGGACCGGAGGCACTGAAGCTTTCTTT.

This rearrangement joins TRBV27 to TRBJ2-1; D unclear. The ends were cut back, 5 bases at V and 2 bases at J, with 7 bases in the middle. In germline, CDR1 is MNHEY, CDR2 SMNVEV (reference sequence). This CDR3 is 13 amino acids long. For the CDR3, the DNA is TGTGCCAGCAGTAGGTTAACCTACAATGAGCAGTTCTTC. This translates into CASSRLTYNEQFF.

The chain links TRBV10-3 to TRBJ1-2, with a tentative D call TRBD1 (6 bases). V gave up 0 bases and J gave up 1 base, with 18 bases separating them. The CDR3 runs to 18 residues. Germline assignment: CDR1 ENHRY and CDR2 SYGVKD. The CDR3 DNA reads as TGTGCCATCAGTGAGTCGATTCACCAGACAGGATATAACTATGGCTACACCTTC. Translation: CAISESIHQTGYNYGYTF.

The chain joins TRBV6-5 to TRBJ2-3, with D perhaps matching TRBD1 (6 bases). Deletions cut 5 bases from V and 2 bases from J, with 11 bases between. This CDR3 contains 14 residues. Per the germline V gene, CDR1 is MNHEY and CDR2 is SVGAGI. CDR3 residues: CASSPRQATDTQYF. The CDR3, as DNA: TGTGCCAGCAGTCCTCGACAGGCCACAGATACGCAGTATTTT.

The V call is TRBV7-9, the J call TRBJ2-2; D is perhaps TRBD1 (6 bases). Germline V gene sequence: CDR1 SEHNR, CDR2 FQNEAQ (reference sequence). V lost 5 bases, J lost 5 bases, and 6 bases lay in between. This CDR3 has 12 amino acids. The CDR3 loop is CASSQGTGELFF. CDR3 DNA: TGTGCCAGCAGCCAGGGGACCGGGGAGCTGTTTTTT. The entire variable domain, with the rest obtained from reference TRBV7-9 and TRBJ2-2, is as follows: DTGVSQNPRHKITKRGQNVTFRCDPISEHNRLYWYRQTLGQGPEFLTYFQNEAQLEKSRLLSDRFSAERPKGSFSTLEIQRTEQGDSAMYLCASSQGTGELFFGEGSRLTVL.

The CDR3 region has the DNA TGTGCCAGCAGTTTCGGCAGACCAGGCGAGCAGTACTTC. Residues: CASSFGRPGEQYF. The V call is TRBV27, the J call TRBJ2-7; D gene uncertain. CDR1 is MNHEY and CDR2 is SMNVEV in the germline V gene (reference sequence). The CDR3 sequence is 13 residues long. Trimming stripped 3 bases from V and 6 bases from J, with 12 bases between.

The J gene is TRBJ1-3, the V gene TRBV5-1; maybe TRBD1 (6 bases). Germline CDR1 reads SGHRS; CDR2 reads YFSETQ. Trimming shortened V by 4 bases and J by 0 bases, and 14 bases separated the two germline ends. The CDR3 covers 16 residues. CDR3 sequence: CASSPGADDSGNTIYF. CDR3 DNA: TGCGCCAGCAGCCCGGGGGCTGATGACTCTGGAAACACCATATATTTT. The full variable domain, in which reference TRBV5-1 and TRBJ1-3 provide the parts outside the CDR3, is KAGVTQTPRYLIKTRGQQVTLSCSPISGHRSVSWYQQTPGQGLQFLFEYFSETQRNKGNFPGRFSGRQFSNSRSEMNVSTLELGDSALYLCASSPGADDSGNTIYFGEGSWLTVV.

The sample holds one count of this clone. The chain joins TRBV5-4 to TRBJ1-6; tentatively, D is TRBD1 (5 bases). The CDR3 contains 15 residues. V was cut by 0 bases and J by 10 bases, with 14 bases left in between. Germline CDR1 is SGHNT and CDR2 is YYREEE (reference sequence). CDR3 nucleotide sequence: TGTGCCAGCAGCTTGGAGATAGGCGGGGCCTCACCCCTCCACTTT. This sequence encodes CASSLEIGGASPLHF.

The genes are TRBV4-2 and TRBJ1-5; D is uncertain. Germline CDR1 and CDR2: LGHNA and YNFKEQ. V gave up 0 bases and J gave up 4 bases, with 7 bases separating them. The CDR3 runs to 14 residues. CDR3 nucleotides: TGTGCCAGCAGCCAAGATTTGACAAATCAGCCCCAGCATTTT. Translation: CASSQDLTNQPQHF.

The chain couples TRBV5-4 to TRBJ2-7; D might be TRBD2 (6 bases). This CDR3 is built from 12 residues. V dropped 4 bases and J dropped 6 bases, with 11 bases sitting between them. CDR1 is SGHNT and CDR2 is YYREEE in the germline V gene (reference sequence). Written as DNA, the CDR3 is TGTGCCAGCAGCGGACGGGACTCCGAGCAGTACTTC. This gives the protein CASSGRDSEQYF.

The CDR3 protein is CASSYSDRGYGYTF. The CDR3 region has the DNA TGTGCCAGCAGTTACTCGGACAGGGGGTATGGCTACACCTTC. The genes are TRBV6-6 and TRBJ1-2; 10 positions match TRBD1. The germline V gene has CDR1 MNHNY and CDR2 SVGAGI (reference sequence). CDR3 size: 14 residues. Unmatched junction bases numbered 0, after V lost 0 bases and J lost 5 bases.

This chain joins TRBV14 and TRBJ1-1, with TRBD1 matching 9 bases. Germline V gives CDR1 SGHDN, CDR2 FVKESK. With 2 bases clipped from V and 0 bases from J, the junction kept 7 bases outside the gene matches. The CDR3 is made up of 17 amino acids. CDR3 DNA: TGTGCCAGCAGCCAATTCCGGGACAGGGCATTGAACACTGAAGCTTTCTTT. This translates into CASSQFRDRALNTEAFF.

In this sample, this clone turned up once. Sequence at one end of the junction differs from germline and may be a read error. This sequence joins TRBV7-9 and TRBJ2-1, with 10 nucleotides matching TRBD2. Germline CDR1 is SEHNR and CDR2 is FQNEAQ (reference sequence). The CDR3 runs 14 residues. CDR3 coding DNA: TGTGCCAGCAGCCTAGCGGGAGATTACAATGAGCAGTTCTTC. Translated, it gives CASSLAGDYNEQFF.

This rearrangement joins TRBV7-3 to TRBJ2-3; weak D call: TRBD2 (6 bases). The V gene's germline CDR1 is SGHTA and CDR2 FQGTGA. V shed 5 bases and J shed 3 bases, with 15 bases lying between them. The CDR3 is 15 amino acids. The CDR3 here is CASSLNGRSTDTQYF. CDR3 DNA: TGTGCCAGCAGCCTGAATGGGAGGTCGACAGATACGCAGTATTTT.